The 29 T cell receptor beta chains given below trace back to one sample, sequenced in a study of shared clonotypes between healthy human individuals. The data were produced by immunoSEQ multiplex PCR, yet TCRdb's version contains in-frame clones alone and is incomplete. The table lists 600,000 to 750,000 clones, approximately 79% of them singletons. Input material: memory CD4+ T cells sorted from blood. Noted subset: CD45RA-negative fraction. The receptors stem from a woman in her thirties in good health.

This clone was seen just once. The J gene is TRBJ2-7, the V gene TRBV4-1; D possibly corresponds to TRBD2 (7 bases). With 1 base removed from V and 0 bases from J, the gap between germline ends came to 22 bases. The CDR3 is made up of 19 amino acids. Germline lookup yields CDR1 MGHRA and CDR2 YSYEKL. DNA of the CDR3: TGCGCCAGCAGCCAAGTGGGGGGGCGGCATATTTGGAGCTCCTACGAGCAGTACTTC. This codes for CASSQVGGRHIWSSYEQYF.

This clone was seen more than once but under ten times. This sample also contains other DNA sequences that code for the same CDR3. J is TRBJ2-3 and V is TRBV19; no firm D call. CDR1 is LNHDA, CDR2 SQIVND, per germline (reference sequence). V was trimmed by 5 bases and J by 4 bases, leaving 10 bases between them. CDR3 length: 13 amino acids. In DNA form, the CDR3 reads TGTGCCAGTAGTTTGGGGTTAGCAGATACGCAGTATTTT. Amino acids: CASSLGLADTQYF.

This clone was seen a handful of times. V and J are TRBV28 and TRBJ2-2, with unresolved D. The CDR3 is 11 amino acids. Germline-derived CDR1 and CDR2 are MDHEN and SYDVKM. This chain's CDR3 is CARTYTGELFF. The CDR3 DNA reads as TGTGCGCGGACCTACACCGGGGAGCTGTTTTTT.

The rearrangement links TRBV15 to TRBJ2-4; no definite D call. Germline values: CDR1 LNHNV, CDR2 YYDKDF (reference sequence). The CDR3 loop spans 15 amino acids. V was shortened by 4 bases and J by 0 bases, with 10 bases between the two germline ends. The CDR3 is CATSTKALAKNIQYF. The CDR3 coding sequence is TGTGCCACCAGCACCAAAGCTCTAGCCAAAAACATTCAGTACTTC.

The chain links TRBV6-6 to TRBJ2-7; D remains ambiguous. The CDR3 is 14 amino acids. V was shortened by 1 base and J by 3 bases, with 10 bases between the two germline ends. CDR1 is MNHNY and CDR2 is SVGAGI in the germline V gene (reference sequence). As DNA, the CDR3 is TGTGCCAGCAGTTACTTACTACCAGGCTACGAGCAGTACTTC. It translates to CASSYLLPGYEQYF.

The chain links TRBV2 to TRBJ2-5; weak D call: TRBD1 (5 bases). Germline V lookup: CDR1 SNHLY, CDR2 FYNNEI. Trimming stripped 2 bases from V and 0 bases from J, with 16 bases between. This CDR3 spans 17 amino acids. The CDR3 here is CASSEMGRSRYQETQYF. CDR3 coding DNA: TGTGCCAGCAGTGAAATGGGGCGGAGCCGATACCAAGAGACCCAGTACTTC.

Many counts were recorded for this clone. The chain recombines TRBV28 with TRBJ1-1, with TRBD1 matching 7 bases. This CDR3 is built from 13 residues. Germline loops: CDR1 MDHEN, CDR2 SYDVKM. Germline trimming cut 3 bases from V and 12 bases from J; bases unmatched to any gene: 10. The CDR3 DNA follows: TGTGCCAGCAGTTTCGGGACAGCGACTGTTTCTTTCTTT. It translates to CASSFGTATVSFF.

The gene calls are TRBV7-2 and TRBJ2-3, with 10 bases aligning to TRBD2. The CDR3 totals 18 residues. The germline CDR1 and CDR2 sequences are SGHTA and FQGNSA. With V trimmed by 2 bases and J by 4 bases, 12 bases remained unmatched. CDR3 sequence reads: CASSLLPPGLAFADTQYF. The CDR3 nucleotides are TGTGCCAGCAGCTTACTACCCCCGGGACTAGCGTTCGCAGATACGCAGTATTTT.

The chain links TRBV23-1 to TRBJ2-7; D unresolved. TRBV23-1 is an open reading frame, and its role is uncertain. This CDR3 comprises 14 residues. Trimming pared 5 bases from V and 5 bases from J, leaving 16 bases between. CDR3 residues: CASSTDALVDEQYF. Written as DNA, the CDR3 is TGCGCCAGCAGTACTGACGCGCTCGTGGACGAGCAGTACTTC.

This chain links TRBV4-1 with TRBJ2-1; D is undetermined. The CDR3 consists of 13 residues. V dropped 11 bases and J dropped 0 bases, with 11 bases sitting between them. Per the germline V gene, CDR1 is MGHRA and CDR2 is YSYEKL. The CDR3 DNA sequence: TGCGCCGCCGGGCCGAGCTCCTACAATGAGCAGTTCTTC. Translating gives CAAGPSSYNEQFF.

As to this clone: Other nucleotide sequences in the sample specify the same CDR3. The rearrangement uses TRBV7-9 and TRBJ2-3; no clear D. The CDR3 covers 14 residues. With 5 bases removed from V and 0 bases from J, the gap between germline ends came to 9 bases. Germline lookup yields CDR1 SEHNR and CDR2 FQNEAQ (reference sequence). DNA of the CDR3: TGTGCCAGCAGCCCGACAAGTAGCACAGATACGCAGTATTTT. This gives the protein CASSPTSSTDTQYF.

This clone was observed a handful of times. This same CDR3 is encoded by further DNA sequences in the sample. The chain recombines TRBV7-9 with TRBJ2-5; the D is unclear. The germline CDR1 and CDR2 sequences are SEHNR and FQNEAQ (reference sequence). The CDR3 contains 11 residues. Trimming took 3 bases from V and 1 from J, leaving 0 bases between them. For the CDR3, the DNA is TGTGCCAGCAGCTTCCAAGAGACCCAGTACTTC. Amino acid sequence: CASSFQETQYF.

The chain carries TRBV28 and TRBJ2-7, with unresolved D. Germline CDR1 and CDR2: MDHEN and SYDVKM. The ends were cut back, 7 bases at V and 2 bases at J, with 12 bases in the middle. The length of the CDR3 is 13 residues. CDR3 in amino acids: CASKRSGTYEQYF. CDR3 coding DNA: TGTGCCAGCAAGCGATCTGGGACCTACGAGCAGTACTTC.

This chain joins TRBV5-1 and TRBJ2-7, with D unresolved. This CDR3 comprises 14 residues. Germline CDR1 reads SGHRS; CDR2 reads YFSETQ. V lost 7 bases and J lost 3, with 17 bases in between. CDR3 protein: CASSPARVNYEQYF. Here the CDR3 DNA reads TGCGCCAGCTCCCCCGCACGGGTAAACTACGAGCAGTACTTC. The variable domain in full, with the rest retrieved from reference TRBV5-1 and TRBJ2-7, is KAGVTQTPRYLIKTRGQQVTLSCSPISGHRSVSWYQQTPGQGLQFLFEYFSETQRNKGNFPGRFSGRQFSNSRSEMNVSTLELGDSALYLCASSPARVNYEQYFGPGTRLTVT.

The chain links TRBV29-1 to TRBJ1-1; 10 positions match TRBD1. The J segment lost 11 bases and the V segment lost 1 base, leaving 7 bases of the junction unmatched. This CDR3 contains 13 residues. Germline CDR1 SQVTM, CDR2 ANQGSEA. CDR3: CSVEGTGGLVAFF. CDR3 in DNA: TGCAGCGTTGAAGGGACAGGGGGGCTTGTTGCTTTCTTT.

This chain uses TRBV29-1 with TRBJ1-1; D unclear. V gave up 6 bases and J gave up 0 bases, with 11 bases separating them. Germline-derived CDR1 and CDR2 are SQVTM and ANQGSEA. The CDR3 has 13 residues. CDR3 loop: CSVRGSMNTEAFF. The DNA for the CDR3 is TGCAGCGTCCGAGGAAGCATGAACACTGAAGCTTTCTTT.

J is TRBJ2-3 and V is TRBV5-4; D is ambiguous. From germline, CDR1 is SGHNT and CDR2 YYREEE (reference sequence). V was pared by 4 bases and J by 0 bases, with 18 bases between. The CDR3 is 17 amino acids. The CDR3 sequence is CASSTGLLSSSTDTQYF. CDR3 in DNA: TGTGCCAGCAGCACGGGCCTTCTATCATCTAGCACAGATACGCAGTATTTT.

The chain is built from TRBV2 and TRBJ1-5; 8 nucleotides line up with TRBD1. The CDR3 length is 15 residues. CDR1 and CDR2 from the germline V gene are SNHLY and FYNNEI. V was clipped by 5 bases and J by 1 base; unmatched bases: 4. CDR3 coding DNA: TGTGCCAGCAGTATAAACAGGGGGAGCAATCAGCCCCAGCATTTT. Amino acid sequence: CASSINRGSNQPQHF.

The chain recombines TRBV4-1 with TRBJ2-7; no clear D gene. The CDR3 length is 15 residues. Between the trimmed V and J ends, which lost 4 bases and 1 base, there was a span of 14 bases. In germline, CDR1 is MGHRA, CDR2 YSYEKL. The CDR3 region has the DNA TGCGCCAGCAGCCCCCCAGGTGATAGATCCTACGAGCAGTACTTC. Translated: CASSPPGDRSYEQYF.

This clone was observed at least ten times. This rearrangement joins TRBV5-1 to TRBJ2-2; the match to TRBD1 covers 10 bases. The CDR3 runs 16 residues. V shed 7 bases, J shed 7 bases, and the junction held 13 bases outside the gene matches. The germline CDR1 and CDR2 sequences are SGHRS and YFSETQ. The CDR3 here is CASRLGGQGSRGELFF. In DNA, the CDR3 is TGCGCCAGCCGATTAGGGGGACAGGGGTCCCGCGGGGAGCTGTTTTTT.

The CDR3 bases are TGTGCCATCATGGAGGGGTCAAACTCCTACGAGCAGTACTTC. The encoded protein is CAIMEGSNSYEQYF. The genes are TRBV10-3 and TRBJ2-7, with D perhaps TRBD2 (6 bases). Germline V gives CDR1 ENHRY, CDR2 SYGVKD. This CDR3 is 14 amino acids long. V lost 7 bases, J lost 0 bases, and 13 bases lay in between.

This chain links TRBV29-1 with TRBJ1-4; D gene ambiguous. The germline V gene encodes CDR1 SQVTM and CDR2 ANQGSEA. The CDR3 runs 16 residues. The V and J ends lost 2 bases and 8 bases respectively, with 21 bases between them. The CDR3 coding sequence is TGCAGCGTTGAAAGGGTCGGCCACCAGTCTGGGGAAAAACTGTTTTTT. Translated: CSVERVGHQSGEKLFF.

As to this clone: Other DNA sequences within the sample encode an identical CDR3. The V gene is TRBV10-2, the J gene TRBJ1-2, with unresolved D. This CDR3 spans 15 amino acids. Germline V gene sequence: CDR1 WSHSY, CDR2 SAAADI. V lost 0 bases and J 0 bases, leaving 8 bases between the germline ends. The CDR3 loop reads CASSESRATNYGYTF. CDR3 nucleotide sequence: TGCGCCAGCAGTGAGTCCCGGGCCACTAACTATGGCTACACCTTC.

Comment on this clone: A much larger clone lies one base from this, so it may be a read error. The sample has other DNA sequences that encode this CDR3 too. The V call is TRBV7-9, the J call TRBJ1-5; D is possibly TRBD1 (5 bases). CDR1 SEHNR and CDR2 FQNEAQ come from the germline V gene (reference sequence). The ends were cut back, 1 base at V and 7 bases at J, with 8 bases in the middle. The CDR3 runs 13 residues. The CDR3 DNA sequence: TGTGCCAGCAGCTTAGGGGGGAGGCAGCCCCAGCATTTT. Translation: CASSLGGRQPQHF.

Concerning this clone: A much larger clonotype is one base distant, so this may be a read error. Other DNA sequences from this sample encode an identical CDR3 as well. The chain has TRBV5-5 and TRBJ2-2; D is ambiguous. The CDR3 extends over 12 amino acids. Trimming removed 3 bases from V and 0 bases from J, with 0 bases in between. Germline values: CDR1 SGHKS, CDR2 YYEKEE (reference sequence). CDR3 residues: CASSSNTGELFF. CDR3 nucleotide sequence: TGTGCCAGCAGCTCGAACACCGGGGAGCTGTTTTTT.

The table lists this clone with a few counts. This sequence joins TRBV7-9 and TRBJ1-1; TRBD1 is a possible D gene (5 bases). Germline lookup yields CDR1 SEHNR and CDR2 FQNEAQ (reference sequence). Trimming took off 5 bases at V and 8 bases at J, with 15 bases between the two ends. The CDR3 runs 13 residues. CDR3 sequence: CASSNRQQGEAFF. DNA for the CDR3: TGTGCCAGCAGCAATAGACAGCAGGGCGAAGCTTTCTTT.

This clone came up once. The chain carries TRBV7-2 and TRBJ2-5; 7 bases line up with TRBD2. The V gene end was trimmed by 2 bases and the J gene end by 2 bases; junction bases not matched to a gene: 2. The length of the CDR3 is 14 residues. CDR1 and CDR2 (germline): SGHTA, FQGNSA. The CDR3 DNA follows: TGTGCCAGCAGCTTAAACGGGGGGCAAGAGACCCAGTACTTC. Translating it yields CASSLNGGQETQYF.

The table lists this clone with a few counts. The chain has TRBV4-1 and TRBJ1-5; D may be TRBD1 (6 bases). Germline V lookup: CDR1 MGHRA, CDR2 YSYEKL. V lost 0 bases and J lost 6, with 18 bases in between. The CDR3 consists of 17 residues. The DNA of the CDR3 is TGCGCCAGCAGCCAAGAGGGCGGGGGCGGAAGAAGTCAGCCCCAGCATTTT. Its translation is CASSQEGGGGRSQPQHF.

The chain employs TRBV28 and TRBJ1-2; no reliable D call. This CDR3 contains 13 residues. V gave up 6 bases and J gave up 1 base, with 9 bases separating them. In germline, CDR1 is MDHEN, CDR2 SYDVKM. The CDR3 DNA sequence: TGTGCCAGCAGGACATATGTTAACTATGGCTACACCTTC. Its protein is CASRTYVNYGYTF.